This T cell receptor beta chain was obtained from a study of shared clonotypes between healthy human individuals. Adults of Caucasian background living in Nashville, Tennessee made up all donors. Assay: immunoSEQ multiplex PCR; the TCRdb copy retains only in-frame clones and omits some. The data contain about 2.3 million clones, just under 95% of them singletons. The germline CDR1 and CDR2 sequences are MNHEY and SVGAGI. This CDR3 comprises 15 residues. V shed 6 bases and J shed 1 base, with 16 bases lying between them. This TCR came from a man in his late teens or twenties in good health. Some clones in this sample may be carry-over from other donors' samples. Sequencing input: naive CD4+ T cells from PBMCs. The subset denotes: CD45RA+ positively selected. The V gene is TRBV6-5, the J gene TRBJ2-7; tentatively, D is TRBD2 (5 bases). CDR3 sequence (DNA): TGTGCCAGCAGACTCTCCGGGGATACGTCCTACGAGCAGTACTTC. Its protein product is CASRLSGDTSYEQYF.